The 27 T cell receptor beta chains given below trace back to one sample, sequenced in a study of OX40 agonist ivuxolimab in advanced cancers. Data came from immunoSEQ multiplex PCR; TCRdb stores just in-frame clones and leaves some out. The data show some 58,000 clones, with 91% seen just once and 1.5% to 2% held by the top ten. The source material was CD4+ or CD8+ T cells sorted from blood, sampled in a trial of the OX40 agonist ivuxolimab. Source of these receptors: an adult with an advanced solid tumor such as melanoma, head and neck, liver or kidney cancer.

The count of this clone is one. This sequence joins TRBV28 and TRBJ1-5; D is perhaps TRBD1 (5 bases). This CDR3 has 16 residues. Germline assignment: CDR1 MDHEN and CDR2 SYDVKM. V dropped 6 bases and J dropped 1 base, with 16 bases sitting between them. For the CDR3, the DNA is TGTGCCAGCAGCTGGGCGGGGGGGATAAGCAATCAGCCCCAGCATTTT. This translates into CASSWAGGISNQPQHF.

The chain combines TRBV28 with TRBJ2-2; 10 bases agree with TRBD1. V shed 4 bases, J shed 9 bases, and the junction held 11 bases outside the gene matches. Germline V gene lookup returns CDR1 MDHEN and CDR2 SYDVKM. This CDR3 is 16 amino acids long. For the CDR3, the DNA is TGTGCCAGCAGTTCATTCCGGGACAGGGGTCTCCGGGAGCTGTTTTTT. Residues: CASSSFRDRGLRELFF.

The chain is built from TRBV27 and TRBJ2-7, with 7 positions matching TRBD2. Germline V gene sequence: CDR1 MNHEY, CDR2 SMNVEV (reference sequence). This CDR3 has 14 residues. The junction had 6 bases not matched to a gene; V was cut back by 7 bases and J by 0 bases. CDR3 in DNA: TGTGCCAGCAAACTAGCGCCCCTCTCCTACGAGCAGTACTTC. Translating it yields CASKLAPLSYEQYF.

This clone has only a few counts. The chain is built from TRBV6-1 and TRBJ1-2; 9 bases line up with TRBD1. J lost 6 bases, V lost 6 bases, and 5 bases had no gene match. CDR1 is MNHNS, CDR2 SASEGT, per germline. The CDR3 spans 13 residues. This chain's CDR3 is CASSIRDRDGYTF. CDR3 nucleotide sequence: TGTGCCAGCAGCATCCGGGACAGGGATGGCTACACCTTC.

The gene calls are TRBV30 and TRBJ2-1; D unclear. The CDR3 is 12 amino acids. Trimming left V 0 bases short and J 7 bases short, with 7 bases between. Per germline, CDR1 GTSNPN and CDR2 SVGIG (reference sequence). The DNA of the CDR3 is TGTGCCTGGAGTGTATGGGGTAATGAGCAGTTCTTC. It is translated as CAWSVWGNEQFF. The full variable domain, its missing parts supplied by reference TRBV30 and TRBJ2-1, is SQTIHQWPATLVQPVGSPLSLECTVEGTSNPNLYWYRQAAGRGLQLLFYSVGIGQISSEVPQNLSASRPQDRQFILSSKKLLLSDSGFYLCAWSVWGNEQFFGPGTRLTVL.

The CDR3 loop is CASSQDLWGSGNTIYF. CDR3 in DNA: TGCGCCAGCAGCCAAGATCTCTGGGGATCTGGAAACACCATATATTTT. V and J are TRBV4-1 and TRBJ1-3; D ambiguous. CDR1 is MGHRA, CDR2 YSYEKL, per germline. The CDR3 loop spans 16 amino acids. Trimming removed 0 bases from V and 1 base from J, with 10 bases in between.

The V and J genes are TRBV19 and TRBJ2-7; possibly TRBD2 for D (6 bases). Germline V CDR1 and CDR2: LNHDA, SQIVND (reference sequence). The germline V and J ends were trimmed by 3 bases and 3 bases, with 12 bases remaining between them. This CDR3 is built from 14 residues. In DNA, the CDR3 is TGTGCCAGTAGTATGTCTAGCGCGAGCTACGAGCAGTACTTC. The encoded protein is CASSMSSASYEQYF.

The chain is built from TRBV9 and TRBJ2-5; D is possibly TRBD2 (6 bases). Germline V gives CDR1 SGDLS, CDR2 YYNGEE. The CDR3 length is 16 residues. The V gene lost 2 bases and the J gene lost 4 bases, with 18 bases spanning the gap. For the CDR3, the DNA is TGTGCCAGCAGCGTGGGGGGAGCGGTGGGGCGAGAGACCCAGTACTTC. Translation: CASSVGGAVGRETQYF.

V is TRBV5-4 and J is TRBJ2-1; no clear D gene. Trimming left V 0 bases short and J 13 bases short, with 8 bases between. The germline V gene has CDR1 SGHNT and CDR2 YYREEE (reference sequence). The CDR3 is 11 residues long. The CDR3 protein is CASSLGVDQFF. The CDR3 nucleotides read TGTGCCAGCAGCTTGGGGGTAGACCAGTTCTTC.

The chain employs TRBV7-2 and TRBJ2-7; TRBD2 agrees at 14 bases. The CDR3 sequence is 15 residues long. The V gene end was trimmed by 4 bases and the J gene end by 3 bases; junction bases not matched to a gene: 2. Per the germline V gene, CDR1 is SGHTA and CDR2 is FQGNSA. CDR3 DNA sequence: TGTGCCAGCAGCTCGGGACTAGCGGGAGTCTACGAGCAGTACTTC. It yields the protein CASSSGLAGVYEQYF.

The chain combines TRBV30 with TRBJ1-1; 10 nucleotides align to TRBD1. This CDR3 spans 16 amino acids. V was clipped by 2 bases and J by 10 bases; unmatched bases: 16. Germline CDR1 and CDR2: GTSNPN and SVGIG (reference sequence). CDR3 coding DNA: TGTGCCTGGAGTTCCTTTCCCGGGACAGGGGAGAGGATAGCTTTCTTT. Protein product: CAWSSFPGTGERIAFF.

In its sample, this clone was seen once. The rearrangement links TRBV18 to TRBJ2-2; possibly TRBD1 for D (6 bases). The CDR3 spans 16 residues. Trimming pared 1 base from V and 6 bases from J, leaving 15 bases between. The V gene's germline CDR1 is KGHSH and CDR2 LQKENI. The CDR3 reads CASSPHPVGGSGELFF. CDR3 nucleotide sequence: TGTGCCAGCTCACCACATCCAGTAGGGGGATCCGGGGAGCTGTTTTTT.

The chain has TRBV10-2 and TRBJ1-1; TRBD1 is a possible D gene (6 bases). Germline V CDR1 and CDR2: WSHSY, SAAADI. V lost 8 bases and J lost 0, with 13 bases in between. CDR3 length: 14 residues. The CDR3 DNA reads TGCGCCAGCCAGGACAGTGGGATGAACACTGAAGCTTTCTTT. Protein product: CASQDSGMNTEAFF.

The chain has TRBV19 and TRBJ2-7; TRBD1 might be the D (5 bases). Germline V gene sequence: CDR1 LNHDA, CDR2 SQIVND (reference sequence). Trimming shortened V by 5 bases and J by 5 bases, and 13 bases separated the two germline ends. The CDR3 loop spans 13 amino acids. The CDR3 region is CASSPSQVHEQYF. In nucleotides, the CDR3 is TGTGCCAGTAGTCCATCACAGGTCCACGAGCAGTACTTC.

The rearrangement links TRBV7-2 to TRBJ2-3; TRBD2 is a possible D gene (7 bases). The ends were cut back, 2 bases at V and 2 bases at J, with 20 bases in the middle. The CDR3 totals 18 residues. Germline V gene data show CDR1 as SGHTA and CDR2 as FQGNSA. CDR3 amino acids: CASSLTPRGGGFTDTQYF. The CDR3 region has the DNA TGTGCCAGCAGCTTAACCCCCAGGGGCGGGGGATTCACAGATACGCAGTATTTT.

The chain links TRBV19 to TRBJ2-3, with D possibly being TRBD1 (5 bases). CDR3 size: 15 residues. The germline gives CDR1 LNHDA, CDR2 SQIVND (reference sequence). V dropped 1 base and J dropped 3 bases, with 11 bases sitting between them. The CDR3 coding sequence is TGTGCCAGTAGTATAGCTAGGGGTCGGACAGATACGCAGTATTTT. Protein: CASSIARGRTDTQYF.

The chain carries TRBV13 and TRBJ1-6, with D maybe TRBD1 (5 bases). The V end lost 0 bases, the J end lost 16 bases, and 10 bases lay between the germline ends. Per the germline V gene, CDR1 is PRHDT and CDR2 is FYEKMQ (reference sequence). The CDR3 sequence is 12 residues long. The CDR3 protein is CASSLGTGRLHF. CDR3 sequence (DNA): TGTGCCAGCAGCTTAGGTACGGGACGACTCCACTTT.

The chain uses TRBV7-8 and TRBJ1-4, with D perhaps matching TRBD1 (5 bases). The CDR3 totals 14 residues. CDR1 SGHVS and CDR2 FQNEAQ come from the germline V gene. The germline V and J ends were trimmed by 4 bases and 5 bases, with 11 bases remaining between them. The CDR3 reads CASSYGGGNEKLFF. DNA for the CDR3: TGTGCCAGCAGCTACGGGGGGGGAAATGAAAAACTGTTTTTT. The whole variable domain, filled in from reference TRBV7-8 and TRBJ1-4, reads GAGVSQSPRYKVAKRGQDVALRCDPISGHVSLFWYQQALGQGPEFLTYFQNEAQLDKSGLPSDRFFAERPEGSVSTLKIQRTQQEDSAVYLCASSYGGGNEKLFFGSGTQLSVL.

This clone has a single count. This chain connects TRBV6-5 to TRBJ2-3, with unresolved D. Trimming pared 5 bases from V and 0 bases from J, leaving 9 bases between. The CDR3 spans 14 residues. The V gene's germline CDR1 is MNHEY and CDR2 SVGAGI. The DNA of the CDR3 is TGTGCCAGCAGTCCACGACACAGCACAGATACGCAGTATTTT. This codes for CASSPRHSTDTQYF.

The chain couples TRBV28 to TRBJ2-2; D possibly corresponds to TRBD1 (6 bases). This CDR3 has 11 residues. Looked up from germline, CDR1 is MDHEN and CDR2 is SYDVKM. V shed 8 bases and J shed 7 bases, with 8 bases lying between them. The CDR3 bases are TGTGCCAGCCAAGGGGGCGGGGAGCTGTTTTTT. Protein: CASQGGGELFF.

The rearrangement joins TRBV5-4 to TRBJ2-3; maybe TRBD2 (5 bases). The germline V and J ends were trimmed by 5 bases and 6 bases, with 10 bases remaining between them. Germline assignment: CDR1 SGHNT and CDR2 YYREEE (reference sequence). The CDR3 has 12 residues. CDR3 DNA sequence: TGTGCCAGCAGTACACAGCGGGATACGCAGTATTTT. This sequence encodes CASSTQRDTQYF.

The J gene is TRBJ2-2, the V gene TRBV7-2; D uncertain. V lost 4 bases and J 6 bases, leaving 12 bases between the germline ends. The CDR3 spans 14 residues. CDR1 and CDR2 from the germline V gene are SGHTA and FQGNSA. The CDR3 nucleotides read TGTGCCAGCAGCTATTCGTTTTTCCCCGGGGAGCTGTTTTTT. As protein: CASSYSFFPGELFF.

The gene calls are TRBV20-1 and TRBJ1-1; D is unresolved. The CDR3 runs to 11 residues. Per the germline V gene, CDR1 is DFQATT and CDR2 is SNEGSKA (reference sequence). Trimming stripped 3 bases from V and 10 bases from J, with 12 bases between. CDR3 bases: TGCAGTGCTAGGAGGGAACTGGGAGCTTTCTTT. Its protein product is CSARRELGAFF.

This chain joins TRBV29-1 and TRBJ2-3; D possibly corresponds to TRBD2 (6 bases). Trimming took off 4 bases at V and 2 bases at J, with 10 bases between the two ends. The CDR3 is 13 amino acids. CDR1 and CDR2 from the germline V gene are SQVTM and ANQGSEA. CDR3 in amino acids: CSVVGEVTDTQYF. The CDR3 DNA is TGCAGCGTTGTAGGGGAGGTCACAGATACGCAGTATTTT.

A single count supports this clone. V is TRBV7-8 and J is TRBJ2-5; D is unclear. The CDR3 totals 14 residues. CDR1 and CDR2 from the germline V gene are SGHVS and FQNEAQ. V lost 0 bases and J 2 bases, leaving 7 bases between the germline ends. DNA of the CDR3: TGTGCCAGCAGCTTAGCGCCCGGGCAAGAGACCCAGTACTTC. It yields the protein CASSLAPGQETQYF. Looking up the rest from reference TRBV7-8 and TRBJ2-5 gives the full variable domain: GAGVSQSPRYKVAKRGQDVALRCDPISGHVSLFWYQQALGQGPEFLTYFQNEAQLDKSGLPSDRFFAERPEGSVSTLKIQRTQQEDSAVYLCASSLAPGQETQYFGPGTRLLVL.

The chain links TRBV30 to TRBJ2-7, with TRBD1 as a possible D gene (5 bases). CDR1 and CDR2 from the germline V gene are GTSNPN and SVGIG (reference sequence). V was clipped by 0 bases and J by 3 bases, with 9 bases between them. CDR3 length equals 13 residues. In DNA form, the CDR3 reads TGTGCCTGGAGTGTGTCAGGGCTCTACGAGCAGTACTTC. Translation gives CAWSVSGLYEQYF.

The chain carries TRBV5-1 and TRBJ2-7, with 9 bases identical to TRBD2. CDR1 is SGHRS, CDR2 YFSETQ, per germline. The CDR3 is made up of 16 amino acids. V dropped 0 bases and J dropped 1; count of bases not matched to a gene: 5. CDR3 region: CASSLVAGVLSYEQYF. DNA for the CDR3: TGCGCCAGCAGCTTGGTAGCGGGAGTATTGTCCTACGAGCAGTACTTC.